One and the same sample provided the 5 T cell receptor beta chains below, sequenced in a study of blood T cell repertoires in COVID-19. Sequencing was performed with immunoSEQ multiplex PCR; in TCRdb, only in-frame clones are kept and a portion is missing. The repertoire holds some 350,000 clones, with approximately 86% as singletons. The sample was peripheral blood. All receptors come from a human donor in a cohort sampled during active COVID-19.

The genes are TRBV11-2 and TRBJ2-1; no definite D call. The CDR3 is 12 amino acids. The germline gives CDR1 SGHAT, CDR2 FQNNGV. The ends were cut back, 1 base at V and 9 bases at J, with 7 bases in the middle. Here the CDR3 reads CASSLGAVEQFF. CDR3 sequence (DNA): TGTGCCAGCAGCTTAGGGGCAGTTGAGCAGTTCTTC.

This clone occurred many times. The CDR3 loop is CASSPDRSNEQFF. CDR3 DNA sequence: TGTGCCAGCTCACCGGACAGGTCGAATGAGCAGTTCTTC. The chain has TRBV18 and TRBJ2-1; 7 bases are a match to TRBD1. V dropped 3 bases and J dropped 7; count of bases not matched to a gene: 3. CDR3 size: 13 residues. Germline values: CDR1 KGHSH, CDR2 LQKENI.

V is TRBV30 and J is TRBJ1-2; D possibly corresponds to TRBD1 (5 bases). Germline CDR1 is GTSNPN and CDR2 is SVGIG (reference sequence). The CDR3 covers 13 residues. V gave up 7 bases and J gave up 8 bases, with 20 bases separating them. CDR3 sequence: CASPLQVVGGYTF. CDR3 DNA sequence: TGTGCCTCGCCACTACAGGTTGTCGGCGGCTACACCTTC.

V is TRBV7-2 and J is TRBJ1-1; D may be TRBD1 (6 bases). Trimming shortened V by 3 bases and J by 5 bases, and 16 bases separated the two germline ends. The V gene's germline CDR1 is SGHTA and CDR2 FQGNSA. The CDR3 has 15 amino acids. CDR3: CASSFSTGILTEAFF. CDR3 bases: TGTGCCAGCAGCTTCTCAACAGGGATCCTGACTGAAGCTTTCTTT.

V and J are TRBV7-9 and TRBJ2-5; TRBD2 is a possible D gene (7 bases). Deletions cut 3 bases from V and 5 bases from J, with 16 bases between. The CDR3 is 15 residues long. The germline V gene has CDR1 SEHNR and CDR2 FQNEAQ (reference sequence). Here the CDR3 reads CASSLDWGGYETQYF. CDR3 bases: TGTGCCAGCAGCTTGGACTGGGGGGGCTATGAGACCCAGTACTTC.